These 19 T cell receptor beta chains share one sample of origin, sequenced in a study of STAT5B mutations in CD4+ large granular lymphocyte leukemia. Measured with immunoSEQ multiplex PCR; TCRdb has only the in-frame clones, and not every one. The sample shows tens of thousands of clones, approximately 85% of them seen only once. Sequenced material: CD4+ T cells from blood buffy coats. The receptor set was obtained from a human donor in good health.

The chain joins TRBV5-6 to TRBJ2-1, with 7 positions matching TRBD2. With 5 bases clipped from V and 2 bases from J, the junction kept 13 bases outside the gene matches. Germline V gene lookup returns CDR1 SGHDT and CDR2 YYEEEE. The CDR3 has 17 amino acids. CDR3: CASRRRRGGEAYNEQFF. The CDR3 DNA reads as TGTGCCAGCAGACGTCGCCGTGGGGGGGAGGCCTACAATGAGCAGTTCTTC.

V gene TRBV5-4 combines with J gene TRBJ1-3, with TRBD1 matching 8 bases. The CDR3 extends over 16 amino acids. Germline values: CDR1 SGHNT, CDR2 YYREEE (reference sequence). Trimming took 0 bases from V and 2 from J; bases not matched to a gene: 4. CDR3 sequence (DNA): TGTGCCAGCAGCTTGGGGACAGGGATGACTGGAAACACCATATATTTT. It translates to CASSLGTGMTGNTIYF. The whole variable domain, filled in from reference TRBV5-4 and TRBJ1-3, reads ETGVTQSPTHLIKTRGQQVTLRCSSQSGHNTVSWYQQALGQGPQFIFQYYREEENGRGNFPPRFSGLQFPNYSSELNVNALELDDSALYLCASSLGTGMTGNTIYFGEGSWLTVV.

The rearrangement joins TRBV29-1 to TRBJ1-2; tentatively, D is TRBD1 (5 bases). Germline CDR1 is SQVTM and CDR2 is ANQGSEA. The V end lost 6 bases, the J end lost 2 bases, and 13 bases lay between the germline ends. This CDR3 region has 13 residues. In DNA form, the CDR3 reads TGCAGCGTCGGCCCGACAGTGAACTATGGCTACACCTTC. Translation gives CSVGPTVNYGYTF.

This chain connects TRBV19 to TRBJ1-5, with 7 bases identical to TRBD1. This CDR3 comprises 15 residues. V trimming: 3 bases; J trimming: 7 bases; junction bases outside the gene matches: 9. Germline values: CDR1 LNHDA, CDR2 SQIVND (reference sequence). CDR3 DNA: TGTGCCAGTAGTATTGTACAGGGGCCGCGGCAGCCCCAGCATTTT. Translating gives CASSIVQGPRQPQHF. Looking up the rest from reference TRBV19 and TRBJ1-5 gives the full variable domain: DGGITQSPKYLFRKEGQNVTLSCEQNLNHDAMYWYRQDPGQGLRLIYYSQIVNDFQKGDIAEGYSVSREKKESFPLTVTSAQKNPTAFYLCASSIVQGPRQPQHFGDGTRLSIL.

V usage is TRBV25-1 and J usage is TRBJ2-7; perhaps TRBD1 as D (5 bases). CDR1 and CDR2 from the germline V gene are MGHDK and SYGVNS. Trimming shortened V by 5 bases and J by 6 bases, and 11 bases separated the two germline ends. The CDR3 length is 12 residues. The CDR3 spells CASSTRGPEQYF. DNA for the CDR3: TGTGCCAGCAGTACAAGGGGTCCCGAGCAGTACTTC.

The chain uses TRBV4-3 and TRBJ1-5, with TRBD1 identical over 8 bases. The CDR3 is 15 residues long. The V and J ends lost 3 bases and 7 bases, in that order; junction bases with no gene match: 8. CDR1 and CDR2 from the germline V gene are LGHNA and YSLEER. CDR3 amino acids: CASSQDGQGIQPQHF. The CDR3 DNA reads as TGCGCCAGCAGCCAGGACGGACAGGGTATCCAGCCCCAGCATTTT.

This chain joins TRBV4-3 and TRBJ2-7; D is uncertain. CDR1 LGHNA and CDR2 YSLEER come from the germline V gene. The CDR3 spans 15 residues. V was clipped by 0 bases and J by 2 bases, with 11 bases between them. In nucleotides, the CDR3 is TGCGCCAGCAGCCAAGATCGTGCAGCCACCTACGAGCAGTACTTC. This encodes CASSQDRAATYEQYF.

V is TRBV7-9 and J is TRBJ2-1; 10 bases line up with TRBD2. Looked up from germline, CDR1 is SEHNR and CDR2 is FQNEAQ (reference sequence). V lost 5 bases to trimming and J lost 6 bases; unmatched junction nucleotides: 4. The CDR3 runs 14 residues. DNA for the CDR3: TGTGCCAGCAGCACTAGCGGGGCGATCAATGAGCAGTTCTTC. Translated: CASSTSGAINEQFF.

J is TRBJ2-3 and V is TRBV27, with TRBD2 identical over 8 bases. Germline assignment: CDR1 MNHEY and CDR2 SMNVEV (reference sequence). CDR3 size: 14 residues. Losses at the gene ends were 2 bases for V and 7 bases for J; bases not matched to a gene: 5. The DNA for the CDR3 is TGTGCCAGCAGTTTACGGGAGGGCCCGAATACGCAGTATTTT. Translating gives CASSLREGPNTQYF.

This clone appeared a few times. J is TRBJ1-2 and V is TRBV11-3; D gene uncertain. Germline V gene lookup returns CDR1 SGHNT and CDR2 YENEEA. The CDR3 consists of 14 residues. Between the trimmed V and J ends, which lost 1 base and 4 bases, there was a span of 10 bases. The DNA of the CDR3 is TGTGCCAGCAGCTTAGGGCGGGTCGGCTATGGCTACACCTTC. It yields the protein CASSLGRVGYGYTF.

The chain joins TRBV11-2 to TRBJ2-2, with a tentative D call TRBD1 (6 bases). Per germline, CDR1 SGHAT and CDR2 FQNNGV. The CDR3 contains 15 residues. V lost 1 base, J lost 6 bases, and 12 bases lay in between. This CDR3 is CASSLGTGSAGELFF. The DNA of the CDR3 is TGTGCCAGCAGCTTAGGCACAGGGTCCGCCGGGGAGCTGTTTTTT.

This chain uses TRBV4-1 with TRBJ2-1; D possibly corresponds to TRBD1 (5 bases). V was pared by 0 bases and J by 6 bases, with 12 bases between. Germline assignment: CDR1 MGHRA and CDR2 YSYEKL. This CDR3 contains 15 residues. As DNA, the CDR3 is TGCGCCAGCAGCCAAGACAGGGATCTGGTCAATGAGCAGTTCTTC. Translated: CASSQDRDLVNEQFF.

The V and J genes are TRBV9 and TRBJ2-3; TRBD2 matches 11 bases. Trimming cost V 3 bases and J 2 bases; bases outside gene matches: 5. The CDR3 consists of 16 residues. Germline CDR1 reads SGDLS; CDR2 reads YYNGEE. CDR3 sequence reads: CASSGRTSGFTDTQYF. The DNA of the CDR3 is TGTGCCAGCAGCGGCAGGACTAGCGGGTTCACAGATACGCAGTATTTT.

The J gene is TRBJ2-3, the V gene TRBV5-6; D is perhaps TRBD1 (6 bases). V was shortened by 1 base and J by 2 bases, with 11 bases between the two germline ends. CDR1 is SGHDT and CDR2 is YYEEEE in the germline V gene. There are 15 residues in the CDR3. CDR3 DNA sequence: TGTGCCAGCAGCTTGACAGGGAGCCTCACAGATACGCAGTATTTT. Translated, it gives CASSLTGSLTDTQYF. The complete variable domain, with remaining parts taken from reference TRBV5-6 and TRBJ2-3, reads DAGVTQSPTHLIKTRGQQVTLRCSPKSGHDTVSWYQQALGQGPQFIFQYYEEEERQRGNFPDRFSGHQFPNYSSELNVNALLLGDSALYLCASSLTGSLTDTQYFGPGTRLTVL.

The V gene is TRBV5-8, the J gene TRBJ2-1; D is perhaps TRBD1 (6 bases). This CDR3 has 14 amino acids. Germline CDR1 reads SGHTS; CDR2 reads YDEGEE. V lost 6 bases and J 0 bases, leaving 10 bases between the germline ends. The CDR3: CASNLDSSYNEQFF. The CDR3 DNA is TGTGCCAGCAATCTGGACAGCTCCTACAATGAGCAGTTCTTC.

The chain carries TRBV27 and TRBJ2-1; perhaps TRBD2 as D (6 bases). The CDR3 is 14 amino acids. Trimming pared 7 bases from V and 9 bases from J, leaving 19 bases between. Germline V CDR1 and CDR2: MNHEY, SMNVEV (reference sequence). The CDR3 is CASTRDSIGREQFF. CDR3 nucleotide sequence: TGTGCCAGCACCCGGGACTCTATCGGGCGTGAGCAGTTCTTC.

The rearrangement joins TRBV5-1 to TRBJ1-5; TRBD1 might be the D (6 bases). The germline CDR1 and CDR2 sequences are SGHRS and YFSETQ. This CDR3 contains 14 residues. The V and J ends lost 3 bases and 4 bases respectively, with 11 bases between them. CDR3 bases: TGCGCCAGCAGCTCGCAGGGGATGAATCAGCCCCAGCATTTT. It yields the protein CASSSQGMNQPQHF. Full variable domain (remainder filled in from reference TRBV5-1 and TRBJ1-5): KAGVTQTPRYLIKTRGQQVTLSCSPISGHRSVSWYQQTPGQGLQFLFEYFSETQRNKGNFPGRFSGRQFSNSRSEMNVSTLELGDSALYLCASSSQGMNQPQHFGDGTRLSIL.

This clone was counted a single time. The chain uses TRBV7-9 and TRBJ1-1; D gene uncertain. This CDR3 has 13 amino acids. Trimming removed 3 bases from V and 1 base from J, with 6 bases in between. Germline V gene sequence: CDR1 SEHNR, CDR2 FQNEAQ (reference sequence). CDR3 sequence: CASSFAQNTEAFF. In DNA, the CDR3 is TGTGCCAGCAGCTTTGCCCAGAACACTGAAGCTTTCTTT.

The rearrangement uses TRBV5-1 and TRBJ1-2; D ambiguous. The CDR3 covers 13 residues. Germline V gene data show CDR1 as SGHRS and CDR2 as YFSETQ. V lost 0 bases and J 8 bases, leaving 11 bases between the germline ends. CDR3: CASSLDIINGYTF. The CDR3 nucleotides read TGCGCCAGCAGCTTGGACATAATTAACGGCTACACCTTC.